This T cell receptor beta chain appears in the sequencing data of a study of T-cell memory formation after mild COVID-19. As for the study in general: Largely, the TCR clusters proved donor specific. The study's findings and limits: Day 15 to 85 contracting clones showed balanced CD4/CD8; day 15 to 37 expanders favored CD4+. Pre-infection memory held some responding clones, suggesting pre-existing cross-reactive T cells responded. Confirmation was lacking for SARS-CoV-2 specificity of second-wave clones that peaked on day 37.

TCRdb independently ran MiXCR on the 5' RACE reads; one entry per CDR3 protein. Of some 250,000 distinct CDR3 sequences detected, approximately 9% appear once; the ten largest clones hold roughly a fifth. For this clonotype: What it recognizes is unknown.

The material sequenced was PBMCs or a T cell subset sorted from them (not recorded which). The receptor was derived from a man younger than 30 who had mild COVID-19 (a few samples of this study predate the infection). Cell type and time point are not known.

The CDR3 nucleotides are TGTGCCAGCAGTCGCACGGCTTTTAATGAAAAACTGTTTTTT. Amino acids: CASSRTAFNEKLFF. This chain uses TRBV6-5 with TRBJ1-4, with D unresolved. There are 14 residues in the CDR3. V gave up 5 bases and J gave up 4 bases, with 11 bases separating them. CDR1 and CDR2 (germline): MNHEY, SVGAGI.